This record looks at one TCR beta chain sequence and its context. A single base separates this from a much larger clone, so it may be a read error. Losses at the gene ends were 5 bases for V and 6 bases for J; bases not matched to a gene: 18. The CDR3 is made up of 19 amino acids. This entry is derived from a study of CD8+CD57+ T cells in acquired aplastic anemia. Those patients picked for sequencing had displayed CD8+CD57+ cell expansion on flow cytometry. Researchers used genomic DNA as the template to profile TCR beta VDJ and CDR3. TCRdb recomputed calls from the reads with MiXCR, one row per CDR3 protein. This sample carries about 150,000 distinct CDR3 sequences, about 50% of them seen once, and the ten largest clones take about 30%.

Sequenced material: sorted CD4+, CD8+, or CD8+CD57+ T cells (not recorded which) from PBMCs. The chain has TRBV23-1 and TRBJ2-3; 12 positions agree with TRBD1. TRBV23-1 is an ORF for which the function is uncertain. The TCR was taken from a human donor with aplastic anemia. The CDR3 region has the DNA TGCGCCAGCAGTACAACAACCTCCTCGGGGACAGGGGGCATCGATACGCAGTATTTT. Amino acid sequence: CASSTTTSSGTGGIDTQYF.